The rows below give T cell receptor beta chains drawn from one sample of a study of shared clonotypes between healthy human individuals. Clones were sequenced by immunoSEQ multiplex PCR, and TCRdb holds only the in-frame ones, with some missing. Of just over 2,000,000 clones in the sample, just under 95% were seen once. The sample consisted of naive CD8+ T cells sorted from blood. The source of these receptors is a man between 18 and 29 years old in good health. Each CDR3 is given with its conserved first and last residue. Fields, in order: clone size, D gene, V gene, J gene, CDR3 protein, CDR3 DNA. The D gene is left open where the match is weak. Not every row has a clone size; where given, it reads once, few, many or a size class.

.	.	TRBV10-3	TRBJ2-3	CAISESGGPGDTQYF	TGTGCCATCAGTGAGTCTGGGGGGCCGGGAGATACGCAGTATTTT
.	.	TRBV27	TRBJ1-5	CASSLVVGSNQPQHF	TGTGCCAGCAGTTTAGTGGTGGGGAGCAATCAGCCCCAGCATTTT
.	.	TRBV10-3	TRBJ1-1	CAIITDSDEAFF	TGTGCCATCATTACTGACAGTGATGAAGCTTTCTTT
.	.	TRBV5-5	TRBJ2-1	CASSLEGAGNYNEQFF	TGTGCCAGCAGCTTGGAAGGGGCCGGGAACTACAATGAGCAGTTCTTC
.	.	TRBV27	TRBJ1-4	CASRQFGEKLFF	TGTGCCAGCAGGCAGTTCGGTGAAAAACTGTTTTTT
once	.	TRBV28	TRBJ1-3	CASSLSGNGNTIYF	TGTGCCAGCAGTTTATCAGGGAATGGAAACACCATATATTTT
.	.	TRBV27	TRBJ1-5	CASREGGGPMQPQHF	TGTGCCAGCAGGGAGGGTGGAGGGCCCATGCAGCCCCAGCATTTT
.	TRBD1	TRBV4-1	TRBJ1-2	CASSQEYRGEYGYTF	TGCGCCAGCAGTCAAGAATACAGGGGAGAGTATGGCTACACCTTC
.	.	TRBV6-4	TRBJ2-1	CASSEWQPFYNEQFF	TGTGCCAGCAGTGAATGGCAGCCTTTCTACAATGAGCAGTTCTTC
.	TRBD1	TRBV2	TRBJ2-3	CASSGGSGGSTDTQYF	TGTGCCAGCAGTGGAGGGTCAGGGGGCTCTACAGATACGCAGTATTTT
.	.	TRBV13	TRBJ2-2	CASSLDSNTGELFF	TGTGCCAGCAGCTTAGACAGCAACACCGGGGAGCTGTTTTTT
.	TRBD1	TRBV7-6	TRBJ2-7	CASSLEAGTDSYEQYF	TGTGCCAGCAGCTTAGAAGCCGGGACAGACTCCTACGAGCAGTACTTC
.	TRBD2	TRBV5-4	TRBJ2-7	CASSLGGEGQYEQYF	TGTGCCAGCAGCTTGGGAGGGGAGGGCCAGTACGAGCAGTACTTC
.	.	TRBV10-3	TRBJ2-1	CAISDRSRRVHEQFF	TGTGCCATCAGTGATAGGTCCAGGAGGGTACATGAGCAGTTCTTC
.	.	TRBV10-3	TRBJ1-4	CAISAEGVNEKLFF	TGTGCCATCAGTGCTGAGGGGGTTAATGAAAAACTGTTTTTT
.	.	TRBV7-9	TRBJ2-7	CASSFIAPLSYEQYF	TGTGCCAGCAGCTTTATAGCACCACTTTCCTACGAGCAGTACTTC
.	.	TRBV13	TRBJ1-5	CASSLSSTGGNQPQHF	TGTGCCAGCAGCTTATCATCGACGGGGGGAAATCAGCCCCAGCATTTT
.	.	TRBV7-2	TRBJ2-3	CASSFYGSGRGTDTQYF	TGTGCCAGCAGCTTCTACGGGTCAGGCCGGGGCACAGATACGCAGTATTTT
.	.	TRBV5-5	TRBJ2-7	CASSFLLGPARYEQYF	TGTGCCAGCAGCTTCTTATTGGGCCCAGCAAGGTACGAGCAGTACTTC
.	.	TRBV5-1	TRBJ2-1	CASSLDPGSGYNEQFF	TGCGCCAGCAGCTTGGACCCGGGATCTGGCTACAATGAGCAGTTCTTC
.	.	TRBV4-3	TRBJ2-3	CASSQDIAPSTDTQYF	TGCGCCAGCAGCCAAGATATAGCGCCCAGCACAGATACGCAGTATTTT
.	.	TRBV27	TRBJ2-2	CASRPGSSNTGELFF	TGTGCCAGCAGGCCAGGCAGCTCGAACACCGGGGAGCTGTTTTTT
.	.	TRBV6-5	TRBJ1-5	CASSYGSTQPQHF	TGTGCCAGCAGTTACGGGTCCACTCAGCCCCAGCATTTT
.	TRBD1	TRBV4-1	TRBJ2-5	CASSQDRGGQGRAETQYF	TGCGCCAGCAGCCAAGATCGGGGAGGACAGGGGCGGGCGGAGACCCAGTACTTC
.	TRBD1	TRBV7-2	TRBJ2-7	CASSSRTGSYEQYF	TGTGCCAGCAGCTCAAGGACAGGCAGCTACGAGCAGTACTTC
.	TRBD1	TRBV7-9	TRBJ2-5	CASSYGQVQETQYF	TGTGCCAGCAGCTATGGACAGGTACAAGAGACCCAGTACTTC
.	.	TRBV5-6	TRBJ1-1	CASSLVETGNTEAFF	TGTGCCAGCAGCTTGGTAGAGACAGGGAACACTGAAGCTTTCTTT
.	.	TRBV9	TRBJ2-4	CASSPARSKNIQYF	TGTGCCAGCAGCCCGGCCCGGAGCAAAAACATTCAGTACTTC
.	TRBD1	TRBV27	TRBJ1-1	CASSQGPGGVNTEAFF	TGTGCCAGCAGCCAGGGGCCAGGGGGCGTGAACACTGAAGCTTTCTTT
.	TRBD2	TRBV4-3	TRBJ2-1	CASSPREGLSYNEQFF	TGCGCCAGCAGCCCCCGGGAGGGTCTCTCCTACAATGAGCAGTTCTTC
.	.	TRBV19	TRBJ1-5	CASSISYWGNQPQHF	TGTGCCAGTAGTATCTCTTACTGGGGCAATCAGCCCCAGCATTTT
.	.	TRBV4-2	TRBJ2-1	CASSQDSPRGAENEQFF	TGTGCCAGCAGCCAAGATAGTCCCCGGGGGGCCGAAAATGAGCAGTTCTTC
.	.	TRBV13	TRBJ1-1	CASSSRGTMNTEAFF	TGTGCCAGCAGCTCCCGGGGGACGATGAACACTGAAGCTTTCTTT
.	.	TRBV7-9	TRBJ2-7	CASSRSVGLGEQYF	TGTGCCAGCAGCCGTAGCGTGGGACTGGGGGAGCAGTACTTC
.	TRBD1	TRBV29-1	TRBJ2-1	CSVKGTGLLDEQFF	TGCAGCGTGAAGGGGACAGGGCTTTTGGATGAGCAGTTCTTC
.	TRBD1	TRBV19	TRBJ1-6	CASSTWTGENSPLHF	TGTGCCAGTAGTACATGGACAGGGGAGAATTCACCCCTCCACTTT
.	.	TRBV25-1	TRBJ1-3	CASSEAGGAGNTIYF	TGTGCCAGCAGTGAGGCGGGGGGGGCCGGAAACACCATATATTTT
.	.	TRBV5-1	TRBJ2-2	CASSLVLGKNTGELFF	TGCGCCAGCAGCTTGGTTCTAGGGAAGAACACCGGGGAGCTGTTTTTT
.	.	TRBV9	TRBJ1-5	CASSRGQRTGGNQPQHF	TGTGCCAGCAGTCGTGGACAGCGGACGGGGGGCAATCAGCCCCAGCATTTT
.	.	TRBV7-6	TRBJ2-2	CASSGRTGANTGELFF	TGTGCCAGCAGCGGGAGGACGGGAGCGAACACCGGGGAGCTGTTTTTT
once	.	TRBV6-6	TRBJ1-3	CASSYLAGTSGNTIYF	TGTGCCAGCAGTTACCTCGCAGGGACCTCTGGAAACACCATATATTTT
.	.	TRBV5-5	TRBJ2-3	CASSLELDTQYF	TGTGCCAGCAGCTTGGAGCTAGATACGCAGTATTTT
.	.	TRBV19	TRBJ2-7	CASSIDGGPGEQYF	TGTGCCAGTAGTATAGACGGGGGGCCCGGCGAGCAGTACTTC
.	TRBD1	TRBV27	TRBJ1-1	CASKTRDRGRGWGEAFF	TGTGCCAGCAAGACCCGGGACAGGGGGCGCGGTTGGGGTGAAGCTTTCTTT
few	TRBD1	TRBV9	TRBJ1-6	CASSASTGLNSPLHF	TGTGCCAGCAGCGCCTCGACAGGGTTGAATTCACCCCTCCACTTT
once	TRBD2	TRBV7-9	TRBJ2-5	CASTSGGEVQETQYF	TGTGCCAGCACTTCCGGGGGGGAGGTTCAAGAGACCCAGTACTTC
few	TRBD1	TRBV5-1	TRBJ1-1	CANCKPGTEGKDTEAFF	TGCGCCAACTGCAAACCCGGGACAGAGGGAAAGGACACTGAAGCTTTCTTT
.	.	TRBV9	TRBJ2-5	CASSVEGVHETQYF	TGTGCCAGCAGCGTAGAGGGAGTGCACGAGACCCAGTACTTC
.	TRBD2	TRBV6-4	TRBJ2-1	CASSDPRGSGRAAYNEQFF	TGTGCCAGCAGCGACCCCCGAGGTAGCGGGAGGGCGGCCTACAATGAGCAGTTCTTC
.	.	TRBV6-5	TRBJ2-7	CASSYSAGQVSYEQYF	TGTGCCAGCAGTTACTCGGCGGGACAAGTCTCCTACGAGCAGTACTTC
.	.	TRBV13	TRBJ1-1	CASTPEGGAEAFF	TGTGCCAGCACCCCCGAGGGAGGGGCTGAAGCTTTCTTT
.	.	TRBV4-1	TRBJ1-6	CASRPDGGYSPLHF	TGCGCCAGCAGACCAGACGGGGGTTATTCACCCCTCCACTTT
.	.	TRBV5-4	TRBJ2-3	CASSPEGWGFEQYF	TGTGCCAGCAGCCCCGAGGGATGGGGCTTCGAGCAGTATTTT
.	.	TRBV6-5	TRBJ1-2	CASSYSRALDGYTF	TGTGCCAGCAGTTACTCCAGGGCCCTCGATGGCTACACCTTC
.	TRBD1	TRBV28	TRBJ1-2	CASSFRGGHGYTF	TGTGCCAGCAGTTTTCGAGGGGGCCATGGCTACACCTTC
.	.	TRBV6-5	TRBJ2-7	CASAPWATYEQYF	TGTGCCAGCGCCCCCTGGGCAACCTACGAGCAGTACTTC
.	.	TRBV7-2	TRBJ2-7	CASSLGHDPGTHEQYF	TGTGCCAGCAGCTTAGGCCACGATCCTGGTACCCACGAGCAGTACTTC
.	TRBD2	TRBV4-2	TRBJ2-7	CASSPALAGENLDYEQYF	TGTGCCAGCAGCCCCGCCCTAGCGGGGGAGAATTTGGATTACGAGCAGTACTTC
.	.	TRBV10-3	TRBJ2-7	CAISEVQTYEQYF	TGTGCCATCAGTGAGGTACAGACCTACGAGCAGTACTTC
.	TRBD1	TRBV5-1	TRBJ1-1	CASSLGRGRDTEAFF	TGCGCCAGCAGCTTGGGCAGGGGGCGGGACACTGAAGCTTTCTTT